This T cell receptor (beta chain) stems from a study of metastatic and nonmetastatic thyroid tumors. All patients were treatment-naive before thyroid surgery. From the PCR reads, TCRdb re-called clones with MiXCR. Of around 38,000 clones in the sample, less than 35% were seen once. This clone qualifies as medium-sized. The CDR3 length is 15 residues. Germline values: CDR1 SGHAT, CDR2 FQNNGV. The ends were cut back, 1 base at V and 8 bases at J, with 17 bases in the middle. Material: blood. The sequence was collected from a male donor with papillary thyroid cancer or a benign thyroid nodule (not recorded which). Some clones in this sample may be carry-over from other donors' samples. The rearrangement links TRBV11-2 to TRBJ1-2; D remains ambiguous. Written as DNA, the CDR3 is TGTGCCAGCAGCTTAGTCCAGGACGGGCCTTACGGCTACACCTTC. This sequence encodes CASSLVQDGPYGYTF.